This passage covers 20 T cell receptor beta chains from one sample sequenced in a study of neurological immune-mediated disorders. From the 5' RACE reads, TCRdb called clonotypes with MiXCR, one entry per CDR3 protein. The data show around 64,000 distinct CDR3 sequences, with 3% to 4% seen just once and 4% to 6.5% held by the top ten. Sample: PBMCs. Source of these receptors: a woman in her fifties or sixties with multiple sclerosis.

At least ten counts were recorded for this clonotype. The chain joins TRBV12-3 or TRBV12-4 to TRBJ1-5; 8 positions match TRBD1. Trimming took 6 bases from V and 0 from J; bases not matched to a gene: 4. The CDR3 is 15 residues long. DNA for the CDR3: TGTGCCAGCAGCCTGACAGGGGATAGCAATCAGCCCCAGCATTTT. Its translation: CASSLTGDSNQPQHF.

In this sample, this clonotype turned up many times. The V call is TRBV28, the J call TRBJ2-5; D call uncertain. The CDR3 is made up of 14 amino acids. Per the germline V gene, CDR1 is MDHEN and CDR2 is SYDVKM. V shed 2 bases and J shed 3 bases, with 10 bases lying between them. CDR3 nucleotides: TGTGCCAGCAGTTTACCCCGGAGAGAAGAGACCCAGTACTTC. Protein product: CASSLPRREETQYF. Supplemented by reference TRBV28 and TRBJ2-5, the full variable domain reads DVKVTQSSRYLVKRTGEKVFLECVQDMDHENMFWYRQDPGLGLRLIYFSYDVKMKEKGDIPEGYSVSREKKERFSLILESASTNQTSMYLCASSLPRREETQYFGPGTRLLVL.

This clonotype was seen at least ten times. The chain couples TRBV20-1 to TRBJ2-3, with D possibly being TRBD1 (5 bases). Germline loops: CDR1 DFQATT, CDR2 SNEGSKA (reference sequence). The CDR3 is made up of 14 amino acids. V lost 2 bases and J 0 bases, leaving 9 bases between the germline ends. CDR3: CSARTGLSTDTQYF. CDR3 DNA: TGCAGTGCTAGAACAGGTCTGAGCACAGATACGCAGTATTTT.

This clonotype was recorded many times. This chain uses TRBV20-1 with TRBJ2-5; 7 bases line up with TRBD1. The V gene's germline CDR1 is DFQATT and CDR2 SNEGSKA (reference sequence). The CDR3 extends over 16 amino acids. With 0 bases clipped from V and 4 bases from J, the junction kept 11 bases outside the gene matches. The CDR3 DNA reads as TGCAGTGCTAGAGATAGGGGGCAGGGGGATCTAGAGACCCAGTACTTC. Translation: CSARDRGQGDLETQYF.

This clonotype has ten or more counts. The chain links TRBV24-1 to TRBJ2-1; no clear D gene. Trimming pared 5 bases from V and 8 bases from J, leaving 6 bases between. Germline V lookup: CDR1 KGHDR, CDR2 SFDVKD. This CDR3 region has 11 residues. This CDR3 is CATSGSDEQFF. CDR3 nucleotides: TGTGCCACCAGTGGGAGCGATGAGCAGTTCTTC.

Ten or more counts support this clonotype. This rearrangement joins TRBV29-1 to TRBJ2-5; D could derive from TRBD1 or TRBD2 (6 bases each). This CDR3 region has 12 residues. Trimming took off 3 bases at V and 4 bases at J, with 9 bases between the two ends. Germline CDR1 and CDR2: SQVTM and ANQGSEA. The CDR3 protein is CSVDGGRETQYF. CDR3 DNA sequence: TGCAGCGTTGACGGGGGCCGAGAGACCCAGTACTTC.

This clonotype was found many times. The rearrangement joins TRBV20-1 to TRBJ2-1; 9 nucleotides align to TRBD2. V lost 3 bases, J lost 8 bases, and 11 bases stayed unmatched. The CDR3 loop spans 15 amino acids. CDR1 and CDR2 from the germline V gene are DFQATT and SNEGSKA (reference sequence). CDR3 in DNA: TGCAGTGCTAGGTACCAGGCGGGAGGGTTCCATGAGCAGTTCTTC. Encoded protein: CSARYQAGGFHEQFF.

In this sample, this clonotype turned up many times. This chain connects TRBV18 to TRBJ2-1; TRBD2 matches at 9 bases. Losses at the gene ends were 1 base for V and 2 bases for J; bases not matched to a gene: 3. This CDR3 contains 16 residues. Per germline, CDR1 KGHSH and CDR2 LQKENI. The CDR3 sequence: CASSPLAGVTYNEQFF. The CDR3 bases are TGTGCCAGCTCACCACTAGCGGGGGTTACCTACAATGAGCAGTTCTTC.

This clonotype was picked up many times. The CDR3 sequence is CASSQDPGGPFETQYF. As DNA, the CDR3 is TGCGCCAGCAGCCAAGACCCGGGAGGGCCTTTCGAGACCCAGTACTTC. J is TRBJ2-5 and V is TRBV4-1, with 8 nucleotides matching TRBD2. The germline CDR1 and CDR2 sequences are MGHRA and YSYEKL. V gave up 0 bases and J gave up 5 bases; unmatched junction bases: 8. The CDR3 covers 16 residues.

This clonotype was picked up many times. CDR3 amino acids: CASSPQGSYNEQFF. Written as DNA, the CDR3 is TGTGCCAGCAGTCCGCAGGGGTCCTACAATGAGCAGTTCTTC. The chain joins TRBV12-3 or TRBV12-4 to TRBJ2-1, with a weak D call TRBD1 (6 bases). CDR3 length: 14 residues. V gave up 5 bases and J gave up 1 base, with 9 bases separating them.

This clonotype appeared many times. This chain links TRBV7-6 with TRBJ2-1; D remains ambiguous. The CDR3 loop spans 15 amino acids. The V end was cut by 1 base, the J end by 1 base, with 8 bases between. Germline loops: CDR1 SGHVS, CDR2 FNYEAQ. The DNA of the CDR3 is TGTGCCAGCAGCTTAGGGGTGGAATCCTACAATGAGCAGTTCTTC. Translation gives CASSLGVESYNEQFF.

There are many counts of this clonotype. The V and J genes are TRBV18 and TRBJ2-5, with 7 bases matching TRBD1. V trimming: 5 bases; J trimming: 2 bases; junction bases outside the gene matches: 2. The germline gives CDR1 KGHSH, CDR2 LQKENI. The CDR3 has 13 amino acids. The CDR3 sequence is CASSRGQQETQYF. The CDR3 nucleotides are TGTGCCAGCTCAAGGGGGCAACAAGAGACCCAGTACTTC.

This clonotype appeared many times. The chain is built from TRBV5-1 and TRBJ2-1, with TRBD1 matching over 8 bases. CDR3 length equals 13 residues. From germline, CDR1 is SGHRS and CDR2 YFSETQ. Trimming at V came to 1 base and at J to 14 bases, leaving 8 bases not matched to a gene. The CDR3, as DNA: TGCGCCAGCAGCTTGTCTTTGACAGGGGTGAAGTTCTTC. This sequence encodes CASSLSLTGVKFF.

This clonotype was recorded many times. In DNA form, the CDR3 reads TGCGCCAGTCGGGCGTCTTCCTACGAGCAGTACTTC. Encoded protein: CASRASSYEQYF. The rearrangement joins TRBV5-1 to TRBJ2-7; D call uncertain. The V end lost 8 bases, the J end lost 1 base, and 10 bases lay between the germline ends. Germline V CDR1 and CDR2: SGHRS, YFSETQ. CDR3 length: 12 amino acids.

V gene TRBV20-1 combines with J gene TRBJ2-2, with D hard to call. Germline CDR1 and CDR2: DFQATT and SNEGSKA (reference sequence). The V end lost 1 base, the J end lost 4 bases, and 4 bases lay between the germline ends. There are 12 residues in the CDR3. The CDR3 here is CSARAPTGELFF. The DNA for the CDR3 is TGCAGTGCTAGAGCCCCCACCGGGGAGCTGTTTTTT.

In its sample, this clonotype was seen many times. V and J are TRBV20-1 and TRBJ2-3; 8 nucleotides align to TRBD2. The CDR3 length is 14 residues. V lost 3 bases and J lost 5; bases outside the gene matches: 7. Germline V gives CDR1 DFQATT, CDR2 SNEGSKA (reference sequence). CDR3 sequence reads: CSASSSGLVDTQYF. DNA for the CDR3: TGCAGTGCTAGCTCTTCGGGACTAGTAGATACGCAGTATTTT.

This clonotype was observed at least ten times. The chain has TRBV6-5 and TRBJ1-1; D is undetermined. V lost 5 bases to trimming and J lost 1 base, with 14 bases between them. Germline CDR1 is MNHEY and CDR2 is SVGAGI. CDR3 length equals 15 residues. The CDR3 protein is CASSPTGSQNTEAFF. For the CDR3, the DNA is TGTGCCAGCAGTCCTACGGGGTCCCAGAACACTGAAGCTTTCTTT.

This clonotype was seen many times. The chain is built from TRBV5-1 and TRBJ2-3, with unresolved D. Trimming took 0 bases from V and 3 from J, leaving 8 bases between them. CDR1 SGHRS and CDR2 YFSETQ come from the germline V gene. This CDR3 contains 14 residues. This CDR3 reads CASSLVVQTDTQYF. The DNA of the CDR3 is TGCGCCAGCAGCTTGGTCGTTCAGACAGATACGCAGTATTTT.

This clonotype was counted many times. This chain uses TRBV7-2 with TRBJ1-1; 9 nucleotides match TRBD1. V shed 5 bases, J shed 5 bases, and the junction held 6 bases outside the gene matches. The CDR3 is 14 residues long. Per germline, CDR1 SGHTA and CDR2 FQGNSA. The CDR3 loop is CASSQQGASTEAFF. DNA of the CDR3: TGTGCCAGCAGCCAACAGGGGGCATCAACTGAAGCTTTCTTT.

Many counts were recorded for this clonotype. CDR3 sequence: CASSQGQGIYNEQFF. DNA for the CDR3: TGTGCCAGCAGCCAGGGACAGGGGATATACAATGAGCAGTTCTTC. The chain links TRBV6-5 to TRBJ2-1; 10 nucleotides agree with TRBD1. With 6 bases clipped from V and 4 bases from J, the junction kept 6 bases outside the gene matches. The CDR3 is 15 amino acids. In germline, CDR1 is MNHEY, CDR2 SVGAGI.